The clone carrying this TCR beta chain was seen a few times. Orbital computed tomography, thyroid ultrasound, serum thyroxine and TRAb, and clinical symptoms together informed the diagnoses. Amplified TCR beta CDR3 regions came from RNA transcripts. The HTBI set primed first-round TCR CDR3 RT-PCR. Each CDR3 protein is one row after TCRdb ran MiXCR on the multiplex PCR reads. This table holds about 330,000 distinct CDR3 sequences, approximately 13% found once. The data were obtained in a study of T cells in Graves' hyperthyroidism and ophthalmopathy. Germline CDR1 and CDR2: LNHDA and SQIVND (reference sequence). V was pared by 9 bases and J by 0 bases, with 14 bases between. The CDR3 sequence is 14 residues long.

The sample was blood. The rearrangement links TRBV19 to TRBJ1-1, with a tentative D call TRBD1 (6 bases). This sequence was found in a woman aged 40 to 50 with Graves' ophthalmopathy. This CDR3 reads CASWAGDMNTEAFF. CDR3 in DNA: TGTGCCAGCTGGGCAGGGGACATGAACACTGAAGCTTTCTTT.